These T cell receptor beta chains were read from a single sample in a study of cytomegalovirus exposure and HLA in healthy donors. Libraries were prepared by immunoSEQ multiplex PCR; TCRdb keeps only in-frame clonotypes and omits some of them. The data contain 100,000 to 150,000 clones, over 90% of them singletons. Sequenced sample: PBMCs. Every receptor here comes from a woman aged 18 to 35 in good health and CMV-seronegative. Both conserved end residues are part of each CDR3. D genes are given only for firm matches. Clone size, where shown, is once, few, many, or a class for clones that have expanded.

V gene	D gene	clone size	J gene	CDR3 protein	CDR3 DNA
TRBV2	TRBD1	-	TRBJ1-2	CASSVGDRAYGYTF	TGTGCCAGCAGTGTTGGGGACAGGGCGTATGGCTACACCTTC
TRBV4-1	TRBD1	-	TRBJ1-6	CASSRTGPSPLHF	TGCGCCAGCAGCCGGACAGGTCCTTCACCCCTCCACTTT
TRBV28	TRBD2	-	TRBJ2-7	CASPPSGTSGRAEQYF	TGTGCCAGCCCCCCCTCAGGGACTAGCGGGAGAGCCGAGCAGTACTTC
TRBV7-2	TRBD1	-	TRBJ1-2	CASSSGTGNGYTF	TGTGCCAGCAGCTCGGGGACAGGGAATGGCTACACCTTC
TRBV7-9	-	once	TRBJ2-7	CASSLLNPQGPEQYF	TGTGCCAGCAGCTTACTCAATCCACAGGGACCCGAGCAGTACTTC
TRBV11-2	-	-	TRBJ1-1	CASSLEGSGYTEAFF	TGTGCCAGCAGCTTAGAAGGGAGTGGATACACTGAAGCTTTCTTT
TRBV18	-	-	TRBJ2-7	CASSEYGQGGYEQYF	TGTGCCAGCTCAGAATACGGGCAGGGAGGCTACGAGCAGTACTTC
TRBV19	TRBD2	-	TRBJ2-3	CASQRESTDTQYF	TGTGCCAGCCAGCGGGAGAGCACAGATACGCAGTATTTT
TRBV28	TRBD1	-	TRBJ1-2	CASSAQGDFNYGYTF	TGTGCCAGCAGTGCTCAGGGGGATTTTAACTATGGCTACACCTTC
TRBV5-1	-	-	TRBJ2-7	CASTWGYSSYEQYF	TGCGCCAGCACATGGGGCTACAGCTCCTACGAGCAGTACTTC
TRBV5-6	-	-	TRBJ2-1	CASRGPERRGDEQFF	TGTGCCAGCAGGGGGCCCGAACGGCGCGGGGACGAGCAGTTCTTC
TRBV5-1	-	-	TRBJ1-1	CASSLALPENTEAFF	TGCGCCAGCAGCTTGGCTTTACCAGAGAACACTGAAGCTTTCTTT
TRBV7-3	TRBD2	-	TRBJ2-4	CASSWGLAGLGAKNIQYF	TGTGCCAGCAGCTGGGGACTAGCGGGATTGGGAGCCAAAAACATTCAGTACTTC
TRBV5-6	-	-	TRBJ1-1	CASSLITAEAFF	TGTGCCAGCAGCTTGATTACAGCTGAAGCTTTCTTT
TRBV5-1	-	few	TRBJ1-1	CASSSSPAAADTEAFF	TGCGCCAGCAGCTCCAGTCCCGCGGCAGCGGACACTGAAGCTTTCTTT
TRBV28	TRBD1	-	TRBJ1-4	CASSLWGQGARDEKLFF	TGTGCCAGCAGTTTATGGGGCCAGGGGGCGAGGGATGAAAAACTGTTTTTT
TRBV7-9	TRBD1	-	TRBJ2-3	CASSLGQGEDTDTQYF	TGTGCCAGCAGCTTAGGACAGGGGGAGGACACAGATACGCAGTATTTT
TRBV5-4	TRBD2	-	TRBJ2-5	CASSPTSGGLEGETQYF	TGTGCCAGCAGCCCGACTAGCGGGGGGTTAGAGGGAGAGACCCAGTACTTC
TRBV5-4	-	-	TRBJ1-1	CASTSGNTEAFF	TGTGCCAGCACTTCCGGGAACACTGAAGCTTTCTTT
TRBV5-4	-	-	TRBJ2-2	CASRKAAGELFF	TGTGCCAGCAGGAAGGCGGCCGGGGAGCTGTTTTTT
TRBV19	-	-	TRBJ1-1	CASSRTVMNTEAFF	TGTGCCAGTAGTAGGACAGTGATGAACACTGAAGCTTTCTTT
TRBV6-1	TRBD1	-	TRBJ1-1	CASTIDRGGTEAFF	TGTGCCAGCACGATAGACAGGGGGGGCACCGAAGCTTTCTTT
TRBV6-5	TRBD1	-	TRBJ1-2	CASSPGQAYGYTF	TGTGCCAGCAGCCCGGGACAGGCTTATGGCTACACCTTC
TRBV5-1	-	-	TRBJ2-1	CASSLAGLRTYNEQFF	TGCGCCAGCAGCTTGGCAGGGTTACGGACCTACAATGAGCAGTTCTTC
TRBV4-1	-	-	TRBJ1-5	CASSQVSGQPQHF	TGCGCCAGCAGCCAAGTTAGTGGTCAGCCCCAGCATTTT
TRBV7-6	TRBD2	-	TRBJ2-5	CASSFGGRAGETQYF	TGTGCCAGCAGCTTTGGAGGGAGGGCCGGGGAGACCCAGTACTTC
TRBV4-2	TRBD2	-	TRBJ2-3	CASSQELLATDTQYF	TGTGCCAGCAGCCAAGAATTACTAGCGACAGATACGCAGTATTTT
TRBV5-6	-	-	TRBJ1-2	CASSSGQARRYTF	TGTGCCAGCAGCTCAGGCCAGGCTCGTCGCTACACCTTC
TRBV12-5	TRBD1	-	TRBJ2-7	CASGGSGTGGFEQYF	TGTGCTAGTGGCGGTTCCGGGACAGGGGGCTTCGAGCAGTACTTC
TRBV18	TRBD1	-	TRBJ1-1	CASSLSGTGDIMNTEAFF	TGTGCCAGCTCACTATCCGGGACAGGGGATATTATGAACACTGAAGCTTTCTTT
TRBV15	-	-	TRBJ1-3	CATSRDGYSGNTIYF	TGTGCCACCAGCAGAGACGGGTACTCCGGAAACACCATATATTTT
TRBV27	-	-	TRBJ2-5	CASSFGDQETQYF	TGTGCCAGCAGTTTTGGAGACCAAGAGACCCAGTACTTC
TRBV7-2	TRBD1	few	TRBJ2-5	CASSSGTGLETQYF	TGTGCCAGCAGCTCCGGGACAGGGTTAGAGACCCAGTACTTC
TRBV7-9	-	-	TRBJ1-2	CASSLGQGFPLYTF	TGTGCCAGCAGCTTAGGGCAGGGCTTTCCTCTCTACACCTTC
TRBV30	-	-	TRBJ2-1	CAWSVTHGEYQFF	TGTGCCTGGAGTGTAACCCATGGGGAGTACCAGTTCTTC
TRBV5-6	-	-	TRBJ2-2	CASNSYGELFF	TGTGCCAGCAACTCGTACGGGGAGCTGTTTTTT